This T cell receptor (beta chain) was sequenced for a study of T cells in Graves' hyperthyroidism and ophthalmopathy (dated by TCRdb to about 2019). Background for the entire study: TCR V-J signatures able to tell the groups apart were searched for in a discovery cohort of approximately 95 patients, of whom more than 40 had Graves' ophthalmopathy and roughly 57 had stable Graves' hyperthyroidism. An independent validation cohort of about 19 hyperthyroidism patients and about 16 patients who later progressed to ophthalmopathy tested prospective prediction of ophthalmopathy. The roughly 94 discovery patients were randomly divided into training and test sets at a 7:3 ratio. In about 6 Graves' hyperthyroidism patients, the study also compared T-cell repertoires from thyroid tissue with T-cell repertoires from blood. Once sampling was done, hyperthyroidism patients were given methimazole at a starting dose of 30 mg daily, whereas ophthalmopathy patients were given high-dose intravenous methylprednisolone. TCR Vbeta CDR3 sequencing of approximately 140 peripheral blood samples (about 45 ophthalmopathy, about 75 hyperthyroidism and about 17 progressor patients) is reported in the paper. Beyond this particular receptor, the publication reports: A 13 V-J signature model separated ophthalmopathy from stable hyperthyroidism, with 87.88% sensitivity and about 81% specificity in cross-validation and 80%/75% in testing. Sample size was not statistically predetermined, and blinding of investigators to group allocation was not performed. During validation, the model predicted progression to ophthalmopathy a median of around 7 months ahead of onset, with roughly 65% sensitivity and less than 85% specificity. Most expanded thyroid clonotypes (frequency above 0.001) were also detected in blood, a finding suggesting that blood repertoires may reflect thyroid immune responses.

Patients with uncontrolled infections, other autoimmune diseases, pregnancy or lactation were excluded. Diagnoses relied on clinical symptoms, serum thyroxine and TRAb, thyroid ultrasound and orbital computed tomography. Total RNA was extracted with Trizol reagent, and quality was checked on an Agilent 2100 Bioanalyzer. TCR beta CDR3 regions were amplified from RNA transcripts. The first round of RT-PCR for the TCR CDR3 was performed with the HTBI primer set and the Qiagen OneStep RT-PCR kit. Libraries were constructed in a second round of multiplex PCR, after which size selection and purification were performed. The libraries were sequenced on an Illumina HiSeq2000 using paired-end 100 bp reads. The authors processed their data as follows. SOAPnuke was used to process the raw data, throwing out any read that contained adapters or uncalled bases, had a mean Phred below 15, or lacked an exact constant-primer or identifier match. COPE v1.2.5 was used to merge the high-quality paired reads, and each unique nucleotide sequence was defined as a clonotype. Clonotypes were aligned to IMGT TRBV, TRBD and TRBJ reference segments using MiTCR v1.1. The analysis was restricted to V-J combinations with a frequency above 0.0001, which together covered 99.2% of the repertoires. The TCS score was defined as the ratio of F50 (clonal expansion) to E x V (chaos), calculated using BLOSUM62-based TCRdist between CDR3 peptides within each V-J. Welch's t-statistics and random forest reduced fewer than 600 V-J features to under 15, which were used in a naive Bayes classifier (R e1071). Thyroid-blood repertoire similarity was quantified with the Morisita-Horn index. The public reads were reprocessed in TCRdb via fastp at Q25 and MiXCR, keeping in-frame beta chains. Rows merge per CDR3 protein into single entries with the most common DNA and genes. The V and J calls and clone size are TCRdb's, not the authors'. The sample contains 500,000 to 650,000 distinct CDR3 sequences, approximately 48% of them found a single time. The ten top clones hold about 40% of the sample.

A word on this clonotype: Its antigen is unknown. Per-base quality was not reported, and no clone a single base away is much larger than it.

Sample: peripheral blood or thyroid tissue (not recorded which). This clonotype was obtained from an adult woman with Graves' disease, either hyperthyroidism or ophthalmopathy (not recorded which).

The sequence in DNA is TGTGCCAGCAACGAACGCAAACGTAATTCACCCCTCCACTTT. Translated, it gives CASNERKRNSPLHF. The chain couples TRBV25-1 to TRBJ1-6, with the D gene not confidently named. Taken from cysteine to phenylalanine, the CDR3 has 14 residues. Here the CDR3 DNA is all that survives: 42 bases in frame from base 1. V and J are truncated by 7 bases and 6 bases respectively, leaving an intervening sequence of 13 bases. Sequences MGHDK (CDR1) and SYGVNS (CDR2) are obtained from the germline V gene.